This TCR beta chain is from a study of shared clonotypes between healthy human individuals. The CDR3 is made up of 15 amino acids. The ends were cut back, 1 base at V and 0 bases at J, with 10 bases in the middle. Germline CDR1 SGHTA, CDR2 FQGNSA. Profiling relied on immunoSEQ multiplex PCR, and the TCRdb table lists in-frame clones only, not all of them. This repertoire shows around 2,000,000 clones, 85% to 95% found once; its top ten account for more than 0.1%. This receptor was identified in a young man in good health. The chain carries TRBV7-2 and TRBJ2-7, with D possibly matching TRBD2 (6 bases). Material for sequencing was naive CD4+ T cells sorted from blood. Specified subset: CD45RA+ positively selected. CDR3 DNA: TGTGCCAGCAGCTTAGTAATAGCGGCCTCCTACGAGCAGTACTTC. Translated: CASSLVIAASYEQYF.